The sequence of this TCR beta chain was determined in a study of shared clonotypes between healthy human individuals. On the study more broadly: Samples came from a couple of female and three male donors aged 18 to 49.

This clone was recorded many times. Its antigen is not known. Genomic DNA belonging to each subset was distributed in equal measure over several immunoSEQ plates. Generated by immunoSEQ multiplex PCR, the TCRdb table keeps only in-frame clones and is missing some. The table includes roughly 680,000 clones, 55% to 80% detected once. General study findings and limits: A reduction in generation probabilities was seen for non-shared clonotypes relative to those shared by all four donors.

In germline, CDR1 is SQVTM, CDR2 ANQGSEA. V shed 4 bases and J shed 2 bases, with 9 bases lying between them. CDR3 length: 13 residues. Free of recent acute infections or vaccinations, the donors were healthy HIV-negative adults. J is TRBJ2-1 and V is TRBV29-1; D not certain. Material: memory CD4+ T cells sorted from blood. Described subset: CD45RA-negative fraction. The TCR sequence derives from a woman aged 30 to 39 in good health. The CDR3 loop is CSVVRQTYNEQFF. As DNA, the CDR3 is TGCAGCGTTGTTCGCCAAACCTACAATGAGCAGTTCTTC.